Presented here are 2 T cell receptor beta chains from one specimen sequenced in a study of cytomegalovirus exposure and HLA in healthy donors. Researchers ran the PCR with 60 Vbeta and 13 Jbeta primers. The repertoire was sequenced with immunoSEQ multiplex PCR; TCRdb's copy has only in-frame clones and lacks some. Of 92,000 or so clones in the sample, over 55% are singletons; the top ten hold under 25%. What was sequenced was PBMCs. The origin of the receptors is a woman aged 45 to 65 in good health and CMV-seropositive.

This chain links TRBV7-6 with TRBJ1-3; D gene uncertain. V dropped 1 base and J dropped 4 bases, with 11 bases sitting between them. Germline CDR1 is SGHVS and CDR2 is FNYEAQ. The length of the CDR3 is 15 residues. This CDR3 reads CASSLDDQAGNTIYF. CDR3 coding DNA: TGTGCCAGCAGCTTAGATGACCAGGCGGGAAACACCATATATTTT.

V gene TRBV9 combines with J gene TRBJ2-5; TRBD2 might be the D (5 bases). The CDR3 loop spans 13 amino acids. Trimming stripped 0 bases from V and 7 bases from J, with 10 bases between. Per germline, CDR1 SGDLS and CDR2 YYNGEE. CDR3 nucleotide sequence: TGTGCCAGCAGCGTAGAAGGGAGTCGGACCCAGTACTTC. Translating gives CASSVEGSRTQYF.